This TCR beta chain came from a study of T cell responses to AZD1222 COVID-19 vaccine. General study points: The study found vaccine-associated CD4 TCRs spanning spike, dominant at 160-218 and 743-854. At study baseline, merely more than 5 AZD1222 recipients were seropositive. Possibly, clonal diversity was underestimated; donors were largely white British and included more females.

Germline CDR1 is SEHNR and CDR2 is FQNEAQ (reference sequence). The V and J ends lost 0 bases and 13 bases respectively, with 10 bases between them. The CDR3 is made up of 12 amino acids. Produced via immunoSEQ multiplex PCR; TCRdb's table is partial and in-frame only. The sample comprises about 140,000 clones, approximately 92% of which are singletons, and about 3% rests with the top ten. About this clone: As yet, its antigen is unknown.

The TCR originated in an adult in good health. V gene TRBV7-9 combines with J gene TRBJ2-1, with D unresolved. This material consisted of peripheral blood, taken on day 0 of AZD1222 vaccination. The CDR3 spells CASSLAFVSQFF. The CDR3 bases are TGTGCCAGCAGCTTAGCGTTCGTATCACAGTTCTTC. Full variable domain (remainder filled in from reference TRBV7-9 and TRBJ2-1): DTGVSQNPRHKITKRGQNVTFRCDPISEHNRLYWYRQTLGQGPEFLTYFQNEAQLEKSRLLSDRFSAERPKGSFSTLEIQRTEQGDSAMYLCASSLAFVSQFFGPGTRLTVL.